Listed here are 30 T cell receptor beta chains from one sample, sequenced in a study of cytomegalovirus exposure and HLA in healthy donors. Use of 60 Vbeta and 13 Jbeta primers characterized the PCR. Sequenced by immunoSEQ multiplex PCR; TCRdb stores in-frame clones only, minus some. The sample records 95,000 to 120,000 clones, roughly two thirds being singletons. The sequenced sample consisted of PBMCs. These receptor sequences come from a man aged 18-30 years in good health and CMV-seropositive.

CDR3 nucleotide sequence: TGTGCCAGTAGCCAGACAGGGGAAGAGACCCAGTACTTC. Its protein is CASSQTGEETQYF. The chain links TRBV19 to TRBJ2-5; TRBD1 matches 8 bases. Germline-derived CDR1 and CDR2 are LNHDA and SQIVND (reference sequence). Trimming cost V 6 bases and J 3 bases; bases outside gene matches: 3. The CDR3 runs to 13 residues.

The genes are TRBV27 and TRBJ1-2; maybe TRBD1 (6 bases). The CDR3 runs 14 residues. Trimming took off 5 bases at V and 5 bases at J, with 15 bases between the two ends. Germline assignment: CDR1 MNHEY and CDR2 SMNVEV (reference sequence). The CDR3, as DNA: TGTGCCAGCAGTCCAGCCGAGGACAGTTATGGCTACACCTTC. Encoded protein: CASSPAEDSYGYTF.

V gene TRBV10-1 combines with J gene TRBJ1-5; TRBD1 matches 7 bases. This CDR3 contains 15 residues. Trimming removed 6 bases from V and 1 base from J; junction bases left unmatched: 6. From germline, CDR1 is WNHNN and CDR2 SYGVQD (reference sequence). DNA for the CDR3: TGCGCCAGCAGAGGACAGGACAAAAGCAATCAGCCCCAGCATTTT. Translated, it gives CASRGQDKSNQPQHF.

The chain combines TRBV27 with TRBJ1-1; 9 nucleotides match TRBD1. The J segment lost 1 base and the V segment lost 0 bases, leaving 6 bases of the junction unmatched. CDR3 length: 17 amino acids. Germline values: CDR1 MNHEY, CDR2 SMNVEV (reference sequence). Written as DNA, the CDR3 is TGTGCCAGCAGTTTATCCCACAGGGGGCGAGAGAACACTGAAGCTTTCTTT. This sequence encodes CASSLSHRGRENTEAFF.

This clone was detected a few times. The CDR3 nucleotides are TGTGCCAGCAGTGAAACAGCCAACACTGAAGCTTTCTTT. Translation: CASSETANTEAFF. V is TRBV25-1 and J is TRBJ1-1, with unresolved D. Germline loops: CDR1 MGHDK, CDR2 SYGVNS. This CDR3 has 13 residues. The V end was cut by 2 bases, the J end by 2 bases, with 6 bases between.

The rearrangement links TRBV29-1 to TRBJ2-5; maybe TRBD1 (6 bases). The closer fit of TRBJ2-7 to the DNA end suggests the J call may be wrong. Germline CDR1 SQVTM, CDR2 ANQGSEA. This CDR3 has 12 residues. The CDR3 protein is CSALRGSYEQYF. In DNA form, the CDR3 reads TGCAGCGCGCTCAGGGGCTCCTACGAGCAGTACTTC.

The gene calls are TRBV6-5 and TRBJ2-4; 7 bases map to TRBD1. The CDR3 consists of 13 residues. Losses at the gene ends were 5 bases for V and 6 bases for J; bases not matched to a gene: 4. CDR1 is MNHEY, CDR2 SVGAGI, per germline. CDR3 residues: CASSDRQGNIQYF. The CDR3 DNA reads TGTGCCAGCAGTGACCGACAGGGAAACATTCAGTACTTC.

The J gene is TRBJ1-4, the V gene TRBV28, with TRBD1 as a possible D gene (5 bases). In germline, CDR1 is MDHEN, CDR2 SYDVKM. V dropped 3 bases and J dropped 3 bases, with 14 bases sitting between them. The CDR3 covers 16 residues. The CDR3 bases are TGTGCCAGCAGTTTTTTGGAGGGGACCGCTAATGAAAAACTGTTTTTT. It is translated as CASSFLEGTANEKLFF.

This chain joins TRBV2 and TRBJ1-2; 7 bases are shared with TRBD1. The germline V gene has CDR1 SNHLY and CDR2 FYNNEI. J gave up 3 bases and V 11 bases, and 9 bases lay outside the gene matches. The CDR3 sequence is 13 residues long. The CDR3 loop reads CAQTYRGDYGYTF. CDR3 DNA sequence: TGTGCCCAAACCTACAGGGGTGACTATGGCTACACCTTC.

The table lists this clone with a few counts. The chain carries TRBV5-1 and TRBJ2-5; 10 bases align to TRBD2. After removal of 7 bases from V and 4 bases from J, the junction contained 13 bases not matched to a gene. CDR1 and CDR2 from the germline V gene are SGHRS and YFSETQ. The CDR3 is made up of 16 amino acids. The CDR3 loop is CASGKNKRTSGETQYF. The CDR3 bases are TGCGCCAGCGGTAAAAACAAGAGGACTAGCGGAGAGACCCAGTACTTC.

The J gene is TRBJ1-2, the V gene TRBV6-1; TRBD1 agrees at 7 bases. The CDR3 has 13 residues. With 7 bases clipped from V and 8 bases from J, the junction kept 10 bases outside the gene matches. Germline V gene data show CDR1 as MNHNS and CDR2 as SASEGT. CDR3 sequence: CASIPDRTGGYTF. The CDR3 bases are TGTGCCAGCATCCCGGACAGGACTGGGGGCTACACCTTC.

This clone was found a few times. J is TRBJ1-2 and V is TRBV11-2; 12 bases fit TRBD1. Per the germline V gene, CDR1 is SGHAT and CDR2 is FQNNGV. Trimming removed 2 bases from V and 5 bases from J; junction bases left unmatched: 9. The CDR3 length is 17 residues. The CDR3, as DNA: TGTGCCAGCAGCTTACTAGGGACAGGGGGCTCTGGGTATGGCTACACCTTC. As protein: CASSLLGTGGSGYGYTF.

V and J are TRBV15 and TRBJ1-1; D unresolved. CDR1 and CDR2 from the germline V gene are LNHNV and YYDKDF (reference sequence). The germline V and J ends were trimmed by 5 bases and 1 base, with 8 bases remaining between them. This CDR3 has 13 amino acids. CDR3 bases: TGTGCCACCAGCGATAGAGGGAACACTGAAGCTTTCTTT. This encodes CATSDRGNTEAFF. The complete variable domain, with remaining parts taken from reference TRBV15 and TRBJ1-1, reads DAMVIQNPRYQVTQFGKPVTLSCSQTLNHNVMYWYQQKSSQAPKLLFHYYDKDFNNEADTPDNFQSRRPNTSFCFLDIRSPGLGDTAMYLCATSDRGNTEAFFGQGTRLTVV.

CDR3 protein: CASSLGHSNTEAFF. Written as DNA, the CDR3 is TGTGCCAGCAGCTTGGGACATTCGAACACTGAAGCTTTCTTT. The rearrangement joins TRBV5-4 to TRBJ1-1; D remains unclear. CDR3 length equals 14 residues. Looked up from germline, CDR1 is SGHNT and CDR2 is YYREEE (reference sequence). The V and J ends lost 0 bases and 1 base respectively, with 7 bases between them.

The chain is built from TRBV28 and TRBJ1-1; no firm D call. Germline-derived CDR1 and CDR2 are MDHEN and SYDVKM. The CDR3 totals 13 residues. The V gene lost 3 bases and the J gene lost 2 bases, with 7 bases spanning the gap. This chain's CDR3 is CASSFADNTEAFF. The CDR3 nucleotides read TGTGCCAGCAGTTTTGCGGATAACACTGAAGCTTTCTTT. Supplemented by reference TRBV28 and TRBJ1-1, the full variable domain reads DVKVTQSSRYLVKRTGEKVFLECVQDMDHENMFWYRQDPGLGLRLIYFSYDVKMKEKGDIPEGYSVSREKKERFSLILESASTNQTSMYLCASSFADNTEAFFGQGTRLTVV.

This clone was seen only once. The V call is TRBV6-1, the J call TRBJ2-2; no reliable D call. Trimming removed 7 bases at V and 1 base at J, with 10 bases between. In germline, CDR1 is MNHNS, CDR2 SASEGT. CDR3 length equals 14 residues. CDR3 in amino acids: CASMRLQNTGELFF. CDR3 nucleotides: TGTGCCAGCATGCGGTTACAGAACACCGGGGAGCTGTTTTTT.

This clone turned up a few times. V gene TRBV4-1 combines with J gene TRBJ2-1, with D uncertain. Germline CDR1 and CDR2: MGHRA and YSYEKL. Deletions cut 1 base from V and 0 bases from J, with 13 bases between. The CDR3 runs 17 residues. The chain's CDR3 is CASSQAPTADSYNEQFF. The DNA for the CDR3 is TGCGCCAGCAGCCAAGCCCCTACGGCGGACTCCTACAATGAGCAGTTCTTC.

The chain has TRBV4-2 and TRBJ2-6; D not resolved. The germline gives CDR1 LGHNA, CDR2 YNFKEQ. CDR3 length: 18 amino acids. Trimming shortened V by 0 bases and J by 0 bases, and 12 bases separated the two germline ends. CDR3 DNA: TGTGCCAGCAGCCAAGATCGGCTAGAAGTCTCTGGGGCCAACGTCCTGACTTTC. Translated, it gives CASSQDRLEVSGANVLTF.

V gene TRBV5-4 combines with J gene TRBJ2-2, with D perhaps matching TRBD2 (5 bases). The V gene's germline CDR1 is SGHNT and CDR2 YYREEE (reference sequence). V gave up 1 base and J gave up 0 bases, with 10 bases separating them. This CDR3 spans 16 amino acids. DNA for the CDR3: TGTGCCAGCAGCTTGAGAGGGAGCGCGAACACCGGGGAGCTGTTTTTT. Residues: CASSLRGSANTGELFF.

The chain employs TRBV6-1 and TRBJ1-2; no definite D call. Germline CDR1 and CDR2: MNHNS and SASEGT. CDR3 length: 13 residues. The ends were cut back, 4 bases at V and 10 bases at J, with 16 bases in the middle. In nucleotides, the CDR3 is TGTGCCAGCAGTGGAGAGGTTCTACCGGACTACACCTTC. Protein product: CASSGEVLPDYTF.

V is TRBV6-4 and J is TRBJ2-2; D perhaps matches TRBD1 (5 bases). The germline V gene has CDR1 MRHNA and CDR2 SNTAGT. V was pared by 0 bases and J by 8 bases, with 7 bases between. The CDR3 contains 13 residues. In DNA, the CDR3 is TGTGCCAGCAGTGACTCTGGGGCGGGGGAGCTGTTTTTT. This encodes CASSDSGAGELFF.

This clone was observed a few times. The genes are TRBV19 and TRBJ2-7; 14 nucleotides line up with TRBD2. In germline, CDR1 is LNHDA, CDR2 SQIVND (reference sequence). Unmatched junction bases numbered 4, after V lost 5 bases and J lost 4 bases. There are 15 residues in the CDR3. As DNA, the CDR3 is TGTGCCAGTAGTCCCCGGACTAGCGGGGGGTACGAGCAGTACTTC. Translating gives CASSPRTSGGYEQYF.

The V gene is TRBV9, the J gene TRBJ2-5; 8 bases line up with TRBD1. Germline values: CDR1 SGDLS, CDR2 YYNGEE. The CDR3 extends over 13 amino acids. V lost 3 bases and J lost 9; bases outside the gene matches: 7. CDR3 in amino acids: CASSAGPTGAQYF. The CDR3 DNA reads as TGTGCCAGCAGCGCCGGACCGACAGGGGCCCAGTACTTC.

CDR3 coding DNA: TGTGCCAGCAGACCCCCTCAGGGGCGGAACCTTAACACCGGGGAGCTGTTTTTT. Its translation is CASRPPQGRNLNTGELFF. The rearrangement joins TRBV7-9 to TRBJ2-2; tentatively, D is TRBD1 (6 bases). CDR1 and CDR2 (germline): SEHNR, FQNEAQ (reference sequence). V lost 6 bases and J 2 bases, leaving 22 bases between the germline ends. This CDR3 is built from 18 residues.

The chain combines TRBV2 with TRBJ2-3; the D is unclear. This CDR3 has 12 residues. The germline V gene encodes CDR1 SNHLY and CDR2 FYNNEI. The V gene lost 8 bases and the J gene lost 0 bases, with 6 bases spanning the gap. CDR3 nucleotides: TGTGCCAGCGAAGCTAGCACAGATACGCAGTATTTT. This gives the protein CASEASTDTQYF.

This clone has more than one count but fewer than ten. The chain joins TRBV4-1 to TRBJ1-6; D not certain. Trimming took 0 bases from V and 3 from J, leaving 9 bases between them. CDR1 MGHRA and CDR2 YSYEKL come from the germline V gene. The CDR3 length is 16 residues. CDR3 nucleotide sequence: TGCGCCAGCAGCCAAGACCCAGGAAACTATAATTCACCCCTCCACTTT. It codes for CASSQDPGNYNSPLHF.

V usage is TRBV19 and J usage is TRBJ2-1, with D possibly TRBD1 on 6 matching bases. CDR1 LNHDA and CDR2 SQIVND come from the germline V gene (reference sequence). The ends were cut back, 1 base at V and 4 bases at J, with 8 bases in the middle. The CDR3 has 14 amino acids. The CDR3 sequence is CASSIGTAYNEQFF. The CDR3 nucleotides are TGTGCCAGTAGTATAGGGACAGCTTACAATGAGCAGTTCTTC.

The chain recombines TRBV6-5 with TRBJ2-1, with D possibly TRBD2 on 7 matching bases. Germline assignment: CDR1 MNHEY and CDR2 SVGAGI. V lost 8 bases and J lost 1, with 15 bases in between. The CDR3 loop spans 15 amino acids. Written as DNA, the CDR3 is TGTGCCAGCCTTCCGGGGGGCGGATCCTACAATGAGCAGTTCTTC. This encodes CASLPGGGSYNEQFF.

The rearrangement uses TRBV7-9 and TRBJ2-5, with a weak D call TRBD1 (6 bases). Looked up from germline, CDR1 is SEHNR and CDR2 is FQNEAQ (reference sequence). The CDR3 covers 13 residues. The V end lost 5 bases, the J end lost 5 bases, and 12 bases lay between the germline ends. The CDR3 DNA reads TGTGCCAGCAGCGCGGACAGTTGGGAGACCCAGTACTTC. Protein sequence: CASSADSWETQYF.

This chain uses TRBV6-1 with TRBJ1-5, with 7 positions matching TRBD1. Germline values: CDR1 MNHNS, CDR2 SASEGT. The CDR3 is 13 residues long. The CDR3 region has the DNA TGTGCTGGGTCGGGACAGTTCAATCAGCCCCAGCATTTT. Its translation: CAGSGQFNQPQHF.